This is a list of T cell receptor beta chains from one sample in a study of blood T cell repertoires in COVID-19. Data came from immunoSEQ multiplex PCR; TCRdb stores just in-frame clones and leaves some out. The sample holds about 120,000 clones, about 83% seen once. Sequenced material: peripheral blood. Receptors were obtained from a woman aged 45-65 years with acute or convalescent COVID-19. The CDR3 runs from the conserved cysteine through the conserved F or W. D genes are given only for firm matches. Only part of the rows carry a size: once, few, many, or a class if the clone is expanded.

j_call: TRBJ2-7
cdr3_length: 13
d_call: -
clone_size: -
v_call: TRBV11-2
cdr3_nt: TGTGCCAGCACCGTAAGACCAGCGGGCGAGCAGTACTTC
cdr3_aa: CASTVRPAGEQYF

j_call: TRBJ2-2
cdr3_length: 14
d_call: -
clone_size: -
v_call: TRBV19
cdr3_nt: TGTGCCGTAAGGGAAATAGGGGGTATCGGGGAGCTGTTTTTT
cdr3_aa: CAVREIGGIGELFF

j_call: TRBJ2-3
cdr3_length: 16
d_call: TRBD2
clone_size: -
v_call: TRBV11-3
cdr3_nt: TGTGCCAGCAGCTCGGGACTAGCGGCTAGCACAGATACGCAGTATTTT
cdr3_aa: CASSSGLAASTDTQYF

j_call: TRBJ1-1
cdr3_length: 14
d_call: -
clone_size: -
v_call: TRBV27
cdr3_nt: TGTGCCAGCAGCTTTAGGGGGATGAACACTGAAGCTTTCTTT
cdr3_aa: CASSFRGMNTEAFF

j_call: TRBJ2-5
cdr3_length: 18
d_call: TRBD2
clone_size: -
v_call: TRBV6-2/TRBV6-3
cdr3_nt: TGTGCCAGCAGTTACTCCGGGACTAGCGGGAGGGCCGGGAAGACCCAGTACTTC
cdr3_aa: CASSYSGTSGRAGKTQYF

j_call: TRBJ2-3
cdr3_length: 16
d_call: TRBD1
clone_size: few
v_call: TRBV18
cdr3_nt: TGTGCCAGCTCACCACTGGGCAGGGGGAGCTCAGATACGCAGTATTTT
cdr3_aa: CASSPLGRGSSDTQYF

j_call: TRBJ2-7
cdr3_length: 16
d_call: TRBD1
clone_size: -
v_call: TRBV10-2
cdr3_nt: TGCGCCAGCAGTGATAAAGGGACAGGGCCAATGTACGAGCAGTACTTC
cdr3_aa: CASSDKGTGPMYEQYF

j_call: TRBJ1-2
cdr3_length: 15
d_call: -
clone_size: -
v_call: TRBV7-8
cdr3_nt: TGTGCCAGCAGCTTAGTAGGGGAGGGCTATGGTGGCTACACCTTC
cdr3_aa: CASSLVGEGYGGYTF

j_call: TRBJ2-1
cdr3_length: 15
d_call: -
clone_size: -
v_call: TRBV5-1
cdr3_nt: TGCGCCAGCAGCCCTAACCCCTCCACGCTTCAGGGGTGGTTCTTC
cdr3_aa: CASSPNPSTLQGWFF

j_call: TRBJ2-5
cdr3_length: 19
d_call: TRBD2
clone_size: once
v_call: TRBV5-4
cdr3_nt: TGTGCCAGCAGCCTGGGACTAGCGGGAGGCCAAGCTGGAGAAGAGACCCAGTACTTC
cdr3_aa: CASSLGLAGGQAGEETQYF

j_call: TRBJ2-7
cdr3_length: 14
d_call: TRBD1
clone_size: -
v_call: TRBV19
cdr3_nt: TGTGCCAGTAGTTACCGGGACAGGGGCTACGAGCAGTACTTC
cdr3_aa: CASSYRDRGYEQYF

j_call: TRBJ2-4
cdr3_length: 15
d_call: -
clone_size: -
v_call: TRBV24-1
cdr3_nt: TGTGCCACCGCCCAGGGGCCCTCAACCAAAAACATTCAGTACTTC
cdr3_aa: CATAQGPSTKNIQYF

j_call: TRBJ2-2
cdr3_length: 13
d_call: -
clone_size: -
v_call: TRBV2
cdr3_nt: TGTGCCAGCAGGTACAGTCTTTCCGGGGAGCTGTTTTTT
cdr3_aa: CASRYSLSGELFF

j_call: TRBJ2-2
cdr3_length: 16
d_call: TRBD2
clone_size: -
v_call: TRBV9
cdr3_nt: TGTGCCAGCAGCGGTCTAGCGGGAGGGCCGGCCGGGGAGCTGTTTTTT
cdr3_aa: CASSGLAGGPAGELFF

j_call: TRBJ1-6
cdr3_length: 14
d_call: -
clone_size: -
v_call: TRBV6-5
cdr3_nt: TGTGCCAGCCATGGGAGGGGGGGAAATTCACCCCTCCACTTT
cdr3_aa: CASHGRGGNSPLHF

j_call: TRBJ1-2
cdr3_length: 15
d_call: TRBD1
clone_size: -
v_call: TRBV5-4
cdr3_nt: TGTGCCAGCAGCTTGGGCCAGGGGGCAGGGTATGGCTACACCTTC
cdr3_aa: CASSLGQGAGYGYTF

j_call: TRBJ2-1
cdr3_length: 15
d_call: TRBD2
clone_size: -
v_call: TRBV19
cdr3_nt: TGTGCCAGTACCCTAGGTGGACTAGGGGTCGATGAGCAGTTCTTC
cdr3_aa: CASTLGGLGVDEQFF

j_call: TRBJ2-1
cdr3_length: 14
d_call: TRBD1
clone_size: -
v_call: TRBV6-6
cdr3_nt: TGTGCCAGCAGTCCTAGGACAGGGCGGAATGAGCAGTTCTTC
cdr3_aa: CASSPRTGRNEQFF

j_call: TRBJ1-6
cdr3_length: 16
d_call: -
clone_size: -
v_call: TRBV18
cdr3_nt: TGTGCCAGCTCACCCACGGGGACGGCGGGGTATTCACCCCTCCACTTT
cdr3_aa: CASSPTGTAGYSPLHF

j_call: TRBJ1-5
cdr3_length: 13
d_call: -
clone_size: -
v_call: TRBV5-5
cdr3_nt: TGTGCCAGCAGCTCCGACTGGAATCAGCCCCAGCATTTT
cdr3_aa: CASSSDWNQPQHF

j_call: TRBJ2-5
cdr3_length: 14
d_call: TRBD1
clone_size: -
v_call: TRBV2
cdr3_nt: TGTGCCAGCAGCTCCGGGACAGGGAAAGAGACCCAGTACTTC
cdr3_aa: CASSSGTGKETQYF

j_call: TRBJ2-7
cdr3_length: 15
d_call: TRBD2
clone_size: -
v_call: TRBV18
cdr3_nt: TGTGCCAGCTCACTTTCGACTAGCGGGGGTTACGAGCAGTACTTC
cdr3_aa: CASSLSTSGGYEQYF

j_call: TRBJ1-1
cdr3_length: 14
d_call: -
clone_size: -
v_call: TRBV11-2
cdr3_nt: TGTGCCAGCAGCAGAGTACGGGGGAACACTGAAGCTTTCTTT
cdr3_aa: CASSRVRGNTEAFF

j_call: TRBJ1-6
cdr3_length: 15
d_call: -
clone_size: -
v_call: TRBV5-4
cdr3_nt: TGTGCCAGCAGCTTGGAACAGGGCATGGGGTCACCCCTCCACTTT
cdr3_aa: CASSLEQGMGSPLHF

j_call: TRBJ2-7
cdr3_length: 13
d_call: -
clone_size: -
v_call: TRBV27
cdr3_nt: TGTGCCAGCAGTCTTCGGACAGACTACGAGCAGTACTTC
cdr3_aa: CASSLRTDYEQYF

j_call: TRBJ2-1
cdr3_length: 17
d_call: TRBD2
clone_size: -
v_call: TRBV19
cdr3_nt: TGTGCCAGTAGTCTTTCCGGGACTAGCGGGAGCTACAATGAGCAGTTCTTC
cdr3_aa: CASSLSGTSGSYNEQFF

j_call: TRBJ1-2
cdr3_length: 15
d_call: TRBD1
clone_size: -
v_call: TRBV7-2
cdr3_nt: TGTGCCAGCAGCCCCGACAGGGGGCAGGGTTATGGCTACACCTTC
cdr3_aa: CASSPDRGQGYGYTF

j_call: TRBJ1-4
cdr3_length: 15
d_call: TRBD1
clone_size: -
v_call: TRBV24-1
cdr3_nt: TGTGCCACCAGTGATTCGCAGGGGGCTGTAGAAAAACTGTTTTTT
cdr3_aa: CATSDSQGAVEKLFF

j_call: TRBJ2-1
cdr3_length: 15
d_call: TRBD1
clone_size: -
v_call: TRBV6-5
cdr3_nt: TGTGCCAGCAGTTACAGACAGGGGCTTCGGAATGAGCAGTTCTTC
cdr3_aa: CASSYRQGLRNEQFF

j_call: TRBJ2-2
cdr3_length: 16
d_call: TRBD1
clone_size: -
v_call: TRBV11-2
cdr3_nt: TGTGCCAGCAGCTTAGTGGACAGGGAAGGGACCGGGGAGCTGTTTTTT
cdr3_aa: CASSLVDREGTGELFF

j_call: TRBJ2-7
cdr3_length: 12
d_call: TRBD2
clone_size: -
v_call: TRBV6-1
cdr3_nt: TGTGCCAGCAGTGAGCGGGGGGACGAGCAGTACTTC
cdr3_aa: CASSERGDEQYF

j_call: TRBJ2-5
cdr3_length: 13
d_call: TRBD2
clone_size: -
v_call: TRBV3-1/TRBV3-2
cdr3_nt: TGTGCCAGCACAGCGGGGGGGGCGGAGACCCAGTACTTC
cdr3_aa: CASTAGGAETQYF

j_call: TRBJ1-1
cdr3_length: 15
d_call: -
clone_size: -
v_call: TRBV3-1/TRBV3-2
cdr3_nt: TGTGCCAGCAGCCACCCGTGGGGGGAAGACACTGAAGCTTTCTTT
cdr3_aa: CASSHPWGEDTEAFF

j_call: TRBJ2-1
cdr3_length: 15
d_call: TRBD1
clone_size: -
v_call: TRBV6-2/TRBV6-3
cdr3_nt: TGTGCCAGCAGTTACGCCAAACAGGGGGCCAATGAGCAGTTCTTC
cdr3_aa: CASSYAKQGANEQFF

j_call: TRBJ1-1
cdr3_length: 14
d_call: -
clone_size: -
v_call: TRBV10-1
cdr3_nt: TGCGCCAGCAGTGAGTCGTCCATGAACACTGAAGCTTTCTTT
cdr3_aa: CASSESSMNTEAFF

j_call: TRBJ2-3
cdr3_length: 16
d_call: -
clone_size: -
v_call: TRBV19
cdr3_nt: TGTGCCAGTAGTACACCCAGGGCTAGACCCACAGATACGCAGTATTTT
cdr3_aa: CASSTPRARPTDTQYF

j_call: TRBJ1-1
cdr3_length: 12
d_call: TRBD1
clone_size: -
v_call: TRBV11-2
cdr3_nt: TGTGCCAGCAGCCGCCGGACAGGGGAAGCTTTCTTT
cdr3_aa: CASSRRTGEAFF

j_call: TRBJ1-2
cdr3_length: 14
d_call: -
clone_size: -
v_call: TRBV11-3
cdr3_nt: TGTGCCAGCAGCTTCTCCGGCAGGAACTATGGCTACACCTTC
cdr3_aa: CASSFSGRNYGYTF

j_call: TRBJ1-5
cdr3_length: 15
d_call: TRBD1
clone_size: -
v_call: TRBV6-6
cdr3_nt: TGTGCCAGCAGTAACGGACAGGGGAGCAATCAGCCCCAGCATTTT
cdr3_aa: CASSNGQGSNQPQHF

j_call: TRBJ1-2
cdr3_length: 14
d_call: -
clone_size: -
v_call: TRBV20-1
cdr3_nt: TGCAGTGCAAGTAAGGACACCTCTAACTATGGCTACACCTTC
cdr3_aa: CSASKDTSNYGYTF

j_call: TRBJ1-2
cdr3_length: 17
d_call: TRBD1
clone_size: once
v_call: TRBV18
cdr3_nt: TGTGCCAGCTCACCGAGTTCCCCGGGACAGGGGAACTATGGCTACACCTTC
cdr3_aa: CASSPSSPGQGNYGYTF

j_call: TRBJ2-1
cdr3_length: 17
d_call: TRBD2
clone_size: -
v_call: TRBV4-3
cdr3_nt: TGCGCCAGCAGCCAGACCGGTTTTGCTAGCGGGATTAATGAGCAGTTCTTC
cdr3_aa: CASSQTGFASGINEQFF

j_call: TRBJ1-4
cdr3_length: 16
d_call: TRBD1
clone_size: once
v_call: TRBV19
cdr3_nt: TGTGCCAGTACAATACGACAGGGAGCAACTAATGAAAAACTGTTTTTT
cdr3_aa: CASTIRQGATNEKLFF

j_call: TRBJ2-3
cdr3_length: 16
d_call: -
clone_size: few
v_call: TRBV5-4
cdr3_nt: TGTGCCAGCAGCGGAAGCGGGCCTGGAACCACAGATACGCAGTATTTT
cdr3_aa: CASSGSGPGTTDTQYF

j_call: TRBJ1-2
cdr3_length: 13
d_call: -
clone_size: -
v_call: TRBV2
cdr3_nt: TGTGCCAGCAGGGGCGACGGAGGGGATGGCTACACCTTC
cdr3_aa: CASRGDGGDGYTF

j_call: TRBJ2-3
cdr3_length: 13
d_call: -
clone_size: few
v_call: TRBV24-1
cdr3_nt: TGTGCCACCAGTGGGGCAAGAGAGGATACGCAGTATTTT
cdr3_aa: CATSGAREDTQYF

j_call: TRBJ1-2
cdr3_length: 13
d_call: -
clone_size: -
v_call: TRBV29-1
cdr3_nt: TGCAGCGTTGAGGGTTTGGGGCAAGGTGGCTACACCTTC
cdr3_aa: CSVEGLGQGGYTF

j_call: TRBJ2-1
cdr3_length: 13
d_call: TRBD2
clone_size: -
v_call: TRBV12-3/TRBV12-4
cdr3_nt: TGTGCCAGCAGCCACGGAGCGGGAAATGAGCAGTTCTTC
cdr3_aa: CASSHGAGNEQFF

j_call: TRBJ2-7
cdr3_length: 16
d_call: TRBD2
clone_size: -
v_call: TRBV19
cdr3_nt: TGTGCCAGTAGTATAGCCCTAGCGGCACTTTCCTACGAGCAGTACTTC
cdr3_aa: CASSIALAALSYEQYF

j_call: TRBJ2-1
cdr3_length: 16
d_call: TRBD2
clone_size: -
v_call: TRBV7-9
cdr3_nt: TGTGCCAGCAGCTTCCCGTACCAGCGGGAGGGCAATGAGCAGTTCTTC
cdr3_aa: CASSFPYQREGNEQFF

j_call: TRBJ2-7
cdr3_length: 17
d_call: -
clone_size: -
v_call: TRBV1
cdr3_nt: TGCACCAGCAGCCAAGGAGTAGACAGTTACAGCTCCTACGAGCAGTACTTC
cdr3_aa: CTSSQGVDSYSSYEQYF

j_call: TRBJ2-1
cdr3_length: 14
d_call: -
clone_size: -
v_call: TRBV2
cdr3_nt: TGTGCCAGCAGTGTGGGGGGGCCGTACAATGAGCAGTTCTTC
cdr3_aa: CASSVGGPYNEQFF